This T cell receptor beta chain was sequenced for a study of tumor-infiltrating lymphocytes in localized non-small cell lung cancer. Study outcomes and limitations: Different pieces of the same tissue were used for each assay.

TCRdb keeps only in-frame clones here, not all; method: immunoSEQ multiplex PCR. The sample has 15,000 to 20,000 clones, about three quarters seen once. The CDR3 covers 14 residues. Germline values: CDR1 LNHNV, CDR2 YYDKDF (reference sequence). Trimming removed 2 bases at V and 6 bases at J, with 13 bases between. On this clone itself: Its target is not known.

The chain is built from TRBV15 and TRBJ1-2; D possibly corresponds to TRBD1 (6 bases). The TCR was taken from a human donor with non-small cell lung cancer. Sequenced sample: lung tumor tissue. DNA of the CDR3: TGTGCCACCAGCAGATCCCAAGACAGGCATGGCTACACCTTC. Translation: CATSRSQDRHGYTF.